This T cell receptor (beta chain) comes out of a study of T-cell memory formation after mild COVID-19. Study at large: TCR clusters showed largely donor specificity.

TCRdb fed the 5' RACE reads into MiXCR, producing one record per CDR3 protein. The sample has about 180,000 distinct CDR3 sequences; about a sixth are singletons. This clonotype was observed a handful of times. What it recognizes is unknown. Germline CDR1 SQVTM, CDR2 ANQGSEA. V lost 4 bases, J lost 1 base, and 10 bases lay in between. The CDR3 consists of 13 residues. General study findings and limits: Whereas later expanders leaned CD4+, clones contracting day 15 to 85 showed a balanced CD4/CD8 makeup. Pre-infection memory harbored some responding clones, suggesting cross-reactive memory joined.

Material for sequencing was PBMCs or a T cell subset sorted from them (not recorded which). The receptor's source is an adult woman who had mild COVID-19 (a few samples of this study predate the infection). Cell type and time point are not known. The chain employs TRBV29-1 and TRBJ2-5, with D possibly being TRBD1 (5 bases). This CDR3 reads CSVGVGAQETQYF. CDR3 bases: TGCAGCGTTGGTGTTGGGGCCCAAGAGACCCAGTACTTC.